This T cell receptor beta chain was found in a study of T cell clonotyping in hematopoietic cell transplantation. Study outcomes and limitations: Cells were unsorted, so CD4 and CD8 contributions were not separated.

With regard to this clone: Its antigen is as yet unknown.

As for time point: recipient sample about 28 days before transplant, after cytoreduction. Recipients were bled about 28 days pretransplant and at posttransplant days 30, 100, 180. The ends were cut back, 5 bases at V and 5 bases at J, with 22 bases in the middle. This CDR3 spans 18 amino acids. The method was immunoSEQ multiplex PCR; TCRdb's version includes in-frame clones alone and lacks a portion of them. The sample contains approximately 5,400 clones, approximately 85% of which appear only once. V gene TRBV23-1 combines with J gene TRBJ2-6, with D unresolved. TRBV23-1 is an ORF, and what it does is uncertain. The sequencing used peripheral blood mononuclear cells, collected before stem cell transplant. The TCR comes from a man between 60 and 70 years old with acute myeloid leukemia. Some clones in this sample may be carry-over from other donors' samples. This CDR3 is CASSDGITQQSRANVLTF. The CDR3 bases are TGCGCCAGCAGTGATGGCATTACGCAACAAAGTCGGGCCAACGTCCTGACTTTC.